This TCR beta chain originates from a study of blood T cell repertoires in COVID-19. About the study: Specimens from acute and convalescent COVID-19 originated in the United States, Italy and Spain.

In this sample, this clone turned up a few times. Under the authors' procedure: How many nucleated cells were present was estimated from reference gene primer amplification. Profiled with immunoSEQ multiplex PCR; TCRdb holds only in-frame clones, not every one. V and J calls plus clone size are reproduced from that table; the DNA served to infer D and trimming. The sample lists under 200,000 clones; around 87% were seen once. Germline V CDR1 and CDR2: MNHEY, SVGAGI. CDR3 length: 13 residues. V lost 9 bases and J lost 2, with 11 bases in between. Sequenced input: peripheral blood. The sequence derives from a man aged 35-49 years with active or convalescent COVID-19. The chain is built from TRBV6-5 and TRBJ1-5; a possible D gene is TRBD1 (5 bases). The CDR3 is CASQGIGNQPQHF. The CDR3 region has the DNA TGTGCCAGTCAGGGTATTGGCAATCAGCCCCAGCATTTT.